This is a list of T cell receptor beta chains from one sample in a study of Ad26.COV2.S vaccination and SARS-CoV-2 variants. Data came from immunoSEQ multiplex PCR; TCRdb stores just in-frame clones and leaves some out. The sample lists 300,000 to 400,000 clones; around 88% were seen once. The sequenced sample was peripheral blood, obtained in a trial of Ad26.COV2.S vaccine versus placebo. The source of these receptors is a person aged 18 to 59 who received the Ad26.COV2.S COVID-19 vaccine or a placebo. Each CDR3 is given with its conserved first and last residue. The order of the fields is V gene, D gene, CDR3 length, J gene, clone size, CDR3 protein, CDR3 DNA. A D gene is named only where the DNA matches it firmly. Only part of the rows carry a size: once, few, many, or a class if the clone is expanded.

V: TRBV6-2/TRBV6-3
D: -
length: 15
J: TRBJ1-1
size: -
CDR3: CASSYSEVGNTEAFF
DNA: TGTGCCAGCAGTTACTCCGAGGTGGGGAACACTGAAGCTTTCTTT

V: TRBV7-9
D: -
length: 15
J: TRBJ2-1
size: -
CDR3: CASSSYGSSYNEQFF
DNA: TGTGCCAGCAGTAGTTACGGGAGCTCCTACAATGAGCAGTTCTTC

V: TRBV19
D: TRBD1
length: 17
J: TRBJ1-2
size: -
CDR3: CASSSPPRDRGNYGYTF
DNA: TGTGCCAGTAGCTCACCCCCCCGGGACAGGGGTAACTATGGCTACACCTTC

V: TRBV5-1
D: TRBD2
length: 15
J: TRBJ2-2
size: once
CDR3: CASSLAAGVTGELFF
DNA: TGCGCCAGCAGCTTGGCAGCGGGAGTCACCGGGGAGCTGTTTTTT

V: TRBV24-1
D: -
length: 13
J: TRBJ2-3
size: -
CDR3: CATREISTDTQYF
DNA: TGTGCCACCAGAGAAATTAGCACAGATACGCAGTATTTT

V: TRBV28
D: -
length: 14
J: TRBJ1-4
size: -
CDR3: CASSLPVREEKLFF
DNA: TGTGCCAGCAGTTTACCAGTGCGGGAGGAAAAACTGTTTTTT

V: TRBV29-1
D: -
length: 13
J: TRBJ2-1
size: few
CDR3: CSVESDTYNEQFF
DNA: TGCAGCGTTGAATCGGATACCTACAATGAGCAGTTCTTC

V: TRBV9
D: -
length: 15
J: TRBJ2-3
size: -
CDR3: CASSGDIPSTDTQYF
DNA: TGTGCCAGCAGTGGGGACATCCCTAGCACAGATACGCAGTATTTT

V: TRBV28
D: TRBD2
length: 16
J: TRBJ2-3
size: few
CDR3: CASSLGLAGGQDTQYF
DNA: TGTGCCAGCAGTTTGGGACTAGCGGGAGGGCAAGATACGCAGTATTTT

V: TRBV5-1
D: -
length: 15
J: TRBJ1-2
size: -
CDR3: CASSYGRQRNYGYTF
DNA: TGCGCCAGCAGCTATGGGAGACAGAGAAACTATGGCTACACCTTC

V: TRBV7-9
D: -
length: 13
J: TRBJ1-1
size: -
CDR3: CASSLDPGANAFF
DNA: TGTGCCAGCAGCTTAGACCCGGGGGCGAATGCTTTCTTT

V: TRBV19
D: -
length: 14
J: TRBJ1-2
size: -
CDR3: CASSSHRTNYGYTF
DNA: TGTGCCAGTAGCTCCCACAGAACTAACTATGGCTACACCTTC

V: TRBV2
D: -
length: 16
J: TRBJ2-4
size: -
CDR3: CASSEASGIAKNIQYF
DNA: TGTGCCAGCAGTGAAGCTAGCGGCATAGCCAAAAACATTCAGTACTTC

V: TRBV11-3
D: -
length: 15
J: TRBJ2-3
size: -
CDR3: CASSSGGAEADTQYF
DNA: TGTGCCAGCAGTTCCGGAGGGGCGGAGGCAGATACGCAGTATTTT

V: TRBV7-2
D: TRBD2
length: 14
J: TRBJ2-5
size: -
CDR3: CASSLAGVGETQYF
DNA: TGTGCCAGCAGCTTGGCGGGGGTAGGGGAGACCCAGTACTTC

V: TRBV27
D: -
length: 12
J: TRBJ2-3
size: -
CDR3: CASGSNTDTQYF
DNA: TGTGCCTCGGGATCCAACACAGATACGCAGTATTTT

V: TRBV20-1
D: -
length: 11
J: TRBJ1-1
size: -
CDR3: CSARDRGTAFF
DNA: TGCAGTGCGAGAGATAGAGGTACAGCTTTCTTT

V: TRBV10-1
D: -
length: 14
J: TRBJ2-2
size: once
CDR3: CASSLGQNTGELFF
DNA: TGCGCCAGCAGCCTGGGACAAAACACCGGGGAGCTGTTTTTT

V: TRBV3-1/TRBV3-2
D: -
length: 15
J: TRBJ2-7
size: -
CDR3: CASSLQGGQGYEQYF
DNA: TGTGCCAGCAGCCTTCAGGGGGGGCAGGGCTACGAGCAGTACTTC

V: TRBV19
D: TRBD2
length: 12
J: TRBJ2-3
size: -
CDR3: CASRTSADTQYF
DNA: TGTGCCAGTAGGACTAGCGCAGATACGCAGTATTTT

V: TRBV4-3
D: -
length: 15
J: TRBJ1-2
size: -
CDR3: CASSQALQGYYGYTF
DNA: TGCGCCAGCAGCCAAGCGCTACAGGGCTACTATGGCTACACCTTC

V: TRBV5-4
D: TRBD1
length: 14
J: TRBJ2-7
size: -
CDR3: CASSRGQGSYEQYF
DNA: TGTGCCAGCAGCCGCGGACAGGGGTCCTACGAGCAGTACTTC

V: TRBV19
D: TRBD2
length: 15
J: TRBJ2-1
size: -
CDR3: CASIGTAAGENEQFF
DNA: TGTGCCAGTATAGGGACCGCGGCGGGAGAGAATGAGCAGTTCTTC

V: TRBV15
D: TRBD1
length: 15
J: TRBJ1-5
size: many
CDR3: CATSRDRGVGQPQHF
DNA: TGTGCCACCAGCAGGGACAGGGGGGTTGGTCAGCCCCAGCATTTT